This T cell receptor beta chain came from a study of spatial heterogeneity in lung cancer (dated by TCRdb to between 2018 and 2021). In terms of the full investigation: Samples were obtained from approximately 70 patients with early-stage, untreated non-small cell lung cancer from the lung TRACERx cohort. Follow-up PBMC samples were sequenced whenever available, with the median time to follow-up being around 2 years after resection. More beta-chain than alpha-chain transcripts were consistently detected, likely reflecting higher beta-chain transcript abundance. In the raw uncorrected reads, each unique combination of TCR and UMI appeared more than ten times on average. TCR alpha and beta repertoires were quantitatively compared across multiple tumor regions, matched nontumor lung and blood in non-small cell lung cancer. Nonsynonymous mutation counts, determined by whole-exome sequencing of tumor tissue, were related to TCR repertoire features. At surgery, both alpha and beta chains were TCR-sequenced in 200 to 250 tumor regions, 63 to 65 matched nontumor lung samples and a few dozen PBMC samples.

For CDR1 and CDR2, the germline V gene lists KGHDR and SFDVKD. Including the terminal cysteine and phenylalanine, the CDR3 comprises 17 residues. Only the CDR3 part of the read is kept: 51 bases, read in frame from the first base. Relative to germline, V is 6 bases shorter and J is 0 bases shorter, with 19 bases between their ends. The investigation overall reported the following: Ubiquitous expanded tumor TCRs showed up in blood more often at tumor resection than at routine follow-up. Confirming at a functional level the hypothesis that regional TCRs recognize regional mutations was considered to require additional single-cell paired TCR alpha and beta sequencing. Comparisons of baseline and follow-up blood repertoires included only approximately 13 patients.

Sample time point, as interpreted from the label and publication: blood at routine non-recurrence follow-up after resection. TCR sequencing used whole RNA extracted from tumor and nontumor lung tissue, or from cryopreserved PBMC samples, without cell sorting. Only patients for whom sufficient RNA was available from at least two tumor regions were selected for TCR sequencing. Preparation of the library involved 5' RACE. Sequencing instrument: NextSeq 500. In the TCR library protocol, a unique molecular identifier was attached to each TCR cDNA molecule so that PCR and sequencing errors could be corrected. Per the original workflow: TCR identification, UMI-based error correction and CDR3 extraction were all carried out with Decombinator tools. TCRs above a frequency of 2 per 1,000, corresponding to the top 1% of the tumor frequency distribution, were defined as expanded. Rényi diversity was computed with the R vegan package after subsampling each repertoire 100 times to 5,000 TCRs. CDR3 similarity networks were constructed using string-kernel similarity of amino acid triplets, with links drawn between CDR3s whose pairwise similarity was above 0.82. Using fastp at Q25 and MiXCR, TCRdb reprocessed the public reads and kept productive beta chains. Every entry covers one CDR3 protein and lists the most common genes and DNA from its rows. TCRdb, not the original authors, processed these V and J calls. In all, the sample holds some 120,000 distinct CDR3 sequences, and approximately 12% of those were seen once. The top ten hold approximately 17% of the sample.

By share, this clonotype ranks as medium-sized (0.01 to 0.1%). Its antigen target is currently unknown. No quality values exist for individual bases; no much larger clone is one base distant. The receptor's source is a male donor with early-stage non-small cell lung cancer. The source material was PBMCs, sampled at follow-up. The rearrangement combines TRBV24-1 with TRBJ2-5; D gene: possibly TRBD1, on 8 matching bases. The DNA reads as follows: TGTGCCACCAGTAGTGGGAGGGACAGGAGGTACCAAGAGACCCAGTACTTC. It translates as CATSSGRDRRYQETQYF.